This T cell receptor (beta chain) came from a study of regulatory T cells in long-lasting Graves disease. Overall study results and limits: TRBV28, TRBJ1-2 and TRBJ2-5 were segments that persistent disease favored. The persistent group shared 3,000 or so public clonotypes, more than the 950 to 1,000 shared by new patients. Limited sample numbers may have lowered accuracy.

This clonotype was counted ten times or more. The antigen is undetermined. Time point here: persistent/refractory GD, antithyroid drugs over 5 years with positive TRAb. PBMCs provided the RNA from which the TCR library was made. Roughly 9 milliliters of peripheral blood were taken and placed in EDTA tubes. The junction had 13 bases not matched to a gene; V was cut back by 5 bases and J by 5 bases. The CDR3 consists of 17 residues. The germline V gene encodes CDR1 MDHEN and CDR2 SYDVKM. Arm-PCR of CDR3 regions and iRepertoire HTBI primers were the basis on which TCR beta libraries were built. Using its own MiXCR run on the multiplex PCR reads, TCRdb lists one record per CDR3 protein. The sample holds roughly 700,000 distinct CDR3 sequences, 30% seen once.

This TCR derives from a female donor with Graves disease. The chain combines TRBV28 with TRBJ2-5; the match to TRBD2 covers 11 bases. The sample here was peripheral blood mononuclear cells (PBMCs), taken when the disease was refractory, from a patient treated with antithyroid drugs. The CDR3 DNA reads TGTGCCAGCAGTCTACTAGCGGGAGTGGGGGTTCGGGAGACCCAGTACTTC. This sequence encodes CASSLLAGVGVRETQYF.